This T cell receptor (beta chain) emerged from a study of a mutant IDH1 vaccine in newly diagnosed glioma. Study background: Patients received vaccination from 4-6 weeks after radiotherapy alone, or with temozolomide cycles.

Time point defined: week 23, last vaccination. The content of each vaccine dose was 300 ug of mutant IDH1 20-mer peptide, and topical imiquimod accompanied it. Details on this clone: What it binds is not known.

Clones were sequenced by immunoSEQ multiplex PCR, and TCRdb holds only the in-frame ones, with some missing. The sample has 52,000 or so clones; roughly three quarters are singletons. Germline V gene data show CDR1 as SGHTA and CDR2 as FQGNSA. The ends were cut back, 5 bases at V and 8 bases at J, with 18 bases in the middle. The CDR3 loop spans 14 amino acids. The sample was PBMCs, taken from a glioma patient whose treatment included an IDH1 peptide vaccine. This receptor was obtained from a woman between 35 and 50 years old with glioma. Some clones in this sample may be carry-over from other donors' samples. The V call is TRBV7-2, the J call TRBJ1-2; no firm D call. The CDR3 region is CASSLRQAPVGYTF. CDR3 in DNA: TGTGCCAGCAGCCTAAGGCAGGCCCCGGTGGGCTACACCTTC.